The 20 T cell receptor beta chains presented below share a single source sample, sequenced in a study of blood T cell repertoires in COVID-19. TCRdb's copy holds only in-frame clones and misses some; the assay was immunoSEQ multiplex PCR. The sample yields a few hundred thousand clones, around 84% seen once. The sequenced sample consisted of PBMCs or T cells enriched from blood (not recorded which). The receptors come from a middle-aged woman who had recovered from COVID-19.

The chain carries TRBV7-2 and TRBJ2-7; 7 bases agree with TRBD1. The germline V gene has CDR1 SGHTA and CDR2 FQGNSA. CDR3 length: 12 residues. J was trimmed by 3 bases and V by 6 bases; bases with no gene match: 2. The CDR3 here is CASRGQFYEQYF. The CDR3 DNA sequence: TGTGCCAGCAGGGGACAGTTCTACGAGCAGTACTTC.

V and J are TRBV2 and TRBJ2-3, with TRBD2 identical over 7 bases. CDR3 length: 15 amino acids. V lost 5 bases and J lost 0; bases outside the gene matches: 5. The germline gives CDR1 SNHLY, CDR2 FYNNEI. The CDR3 DNA follows: TGTGCCAGCAGTTGGAGCGGGGTCAGCACAGATACGCAGTATTTT. Its translation is CASSWSGVSTDTQYF.

The chain is built from TRBV11-3 and TRBJ2-1; 8 nucleotides agree with TRBD2. V lost 6 bases to trimming and J lost 3 bases; unmatched junction nucleotides: 7. The CDR3 extends over 15 amino acids. CDR1 is SGHNT, CDR2 YENEEA, per germline. The CDR3 DNA follows: TGTGCCAGCAGGGAAACTAGCGGACTCTACAATGAGCAGTTCTTC. The encoded protein is CASRETSGLYNEQFF.

J is TRBJ1-1 and V is TRBV7-2, with 7 bases matching TRBD1. From germline, CDR1 is SGHTA and CDR2 FQGNSA. The CDR3 loop spans 14 amino acids. V shed 2 bases and J 3 bases; nucleotides not matched to a gene: 3. The CDR3 DNA follows: TGTGCCAGCAGCTTAAAACAGGGGCACACTGAAGCTTTCTTT. It translates to CASSLKQGHTEAFF.

This chain connects TRBV18 to TRBJ2-1; the match to TRBD2 covers 7 bases. CDR1 and CDR2 (germline): KGHSH, LQKENI. This CDR3 contains 13 residues. Losses at the gene ends were 5 bases for V and 7 bases for J; bases not matched to a gene: 5. In DNA form, the CDR3 reads TGTGCCAGCTCATCAATTAGCGGGAATGAGCAGTTCTTC. It translates to CASSSISGNEQFF.

The chain carries TRBV5-1 and TRBJ2-3; TRBD1 agrees at 10 bases. This CDR3 is built from 16 residues. With 4 bases clipped from V and 2 bases from J, the junction kept 7 bases outside the gene matches. CDR1 SGHRS and CDR2 YFSETQ come from the germline V gene. The DNA of the CDR3 is TGCGCCAGCAGCAGACAGGGGGCAGGGACCACAGATACGCAGTATTTT. Encoded protein: CASSRQGAGTTDTQYF.

The V call is TRBV6-6, the J call TRBJ2-1, with D possibly matching TRBD1 (5 bases). The CDR3 runs to 14 residues. V lost 4 bases to trimming and J lost 4 bases, with 11 bases between them. Germline CDR1 is MNHNY and CDR2 is SVGAGI (reference sequence). CDR3 DNA sequence: TGTGCCAGCAGTTCCTCGAGACAGTACAATGAGCAGTTCTTC. This gives the protein CASSSSRQYNEQFF.

The chain has TRBV5-4 and TRBJ2-2, with D uncertain. CDR1 SGHNT and CDR2 YYREEE come from the germline V gene (reference sequence). The CDR3 has 15 amino acids. Trimming took 4 bases from V and 1 from J, leaving 11 bases between them. As DNA, the CDR3 is TGTGCCAGCAGCGACCGACGACAGAACACCGGGGAGCTGTTTTTT. This codes for CASSDRRQNTGELFF.

The chain recombines TRBV7-2 with TRBJ2-7; weak D call: TRBD2 (5 bases). The CDR3 has 15 amino acids. Germline lookup yields CDR1 SGHTA and CDR2 FQGNSA. V shed 0 bases and J shed 1 base, with 10 bases lying between them. The CDR3 bases are TGTGCCAGCAGCTTAGCGAGATCGGGGTCCTACGAGCAGTACTTC. Encoded protein: CASSLARSGSYEQYF.

This rearrangement joins TRBV6-1 to TRBJ2-7; 7 nucleotides line up with TRBD2. This CDR3 region has 13 residues. Losses at the gene ends were 2 bases for V and 13 bases for J; bases not matched to a gene: 11. Germline CDR1 reads MNHNS; CDR2 reads SASEGT. The CDR3, as DNA: TGTGCCAGCAGTGAAAGAGGGGCGGGAGACCAATACTTC. The encoded protein is CASSERGAGDQYF.

This sequence joins TRBV5-6 and TRBJ2-7; a weak D match, TRBD1 (5 bases). The germline V and J ends were trimmed by 1 base and 3 bases, with 14 bases remaining between them. The V gene's germline CDR1 is SGHDT and CDR2 YYEEEE. The CDR3 extends over 15 amino acids. CDR3 coding DNA: TGTGCCAGCAGCTTGTGGGGCCAAATTAACTACGAGCAGTACGTC. Its translation: CASSLWGQINYEQYV.

The chain has TRBV11-2 and TRBJ2-7; D remains ambiguous. The CDR3 covers 12 residues. V was clipped by 1 base and J by 4 bases, with 5 bases between them. CDR1 and CDR2 (germline): SGHAT, FQNNGV. DNA for the CDR3: TGTGCCAGCAGCTTAGCCGGGTACGAGCAGTACTTC. It codes for CASSLAGYEQYF.

The chain joins TRBV27 to TRBJ2-7; 7 bases map to TRBD1. CDR3 length equals 13 residues. CDR1 and CDR2 (germline): MNHEY, SMNVEV (reference sequence). After removal of 5 bases from V and 5 bases from J, the junction contained 6 bases not matched to a gene. As DNA, the CDR3 is TGTGCCAGCAGTAGACAGGGCGGCCACGAGCAGTACTTC. It is translated as CASSRQGGHEQYF.

This sequence joins TRBV19 and TRBJ1-5; the D gene is possibly TRBD1 (5 bases). This CDR3 contains 15 residues. V lost 3 bases to trimming and J lost 1 base, with 10 bases between them. Germline CDR1 is LNHDA and CDR2 is SQIVND (reference sequence). The CDR3 loop is CASSIRTLSNQPQHF. In DNA form, the CDR3 reads TGTGCCAGTAGTATTAGGACACTAAGCAATCAGCCCCAGCATTTT.

The V call is TRBV2, the J call TRBJ2-5, with 9 bases that match TRBD2. The CDR3 is 14 residues long. Trimming removed 5 bases from V and 2 bases from J; junction bases left unmatched: 3. Germline CDR1 SNHLY, CDR2 FYNNEI. The CDR3: CASSSGRPQETQYF. The DNA for the CDR3 is TGTGCCAGCAGTAGCGGGAGGCCACAAGAGACCCAGTACTTC.

This clone is a singleton in its sample. The chain joins TRBV28 to TRBJ2-5; weak D call: TRBD2 (5 bases). With 5 bases removed from V and 5 bases from J, the gap between germline ends came to 21 bases. The CDR3 sequence is 16 residues long. From germline, CDR1 is MDHEN and CDR2 SYDVKM. DNA for the CDR3: TGTGCCAGCAGTCCAGTTGGATGGGCGGGCGCGGAGACCCAGTACTTC. Translating it yields CASSPVGWAGAETQYF.

The CDR3 reads CAIGGRYNEQFF. The CDR3 DNA is TGTGCCATAGGGGGCAGGTACAATGAGCAGTTCTTC. V is TRBV28 and J is TRBJ2-1, with 7 bases aligning to TRBD1. CDR1 MDHEN and CDR2 SYDVKM come from the germline V gene. The V segment lost 10 bases and the J segment 4 bases; nucleotides outside the gene matches: 4. This CDR3 spans 12 amino acids.

The chain employs TRBV7-2 and TRBJ2-3, with 11 nucleotides matching TRBD2. CDR1 and CDR2 from the germline V gene are SGHTA and FQGNSA. The junction had 3 bases not matched to a gene; V was cut back by 4 bases and J by 0 bases. The CDR3 extends over 16 amino acids. In nucleotides, the CDR3 is TGTGCCAGCAGCTCGACTAGCGGGACTAGCACAGATACGCAGTATTTT. This codes for CASSSTSGTSTDTQYF.

This CDR3 is CASSSWTSGRKETQYF. CDR3 nucleotides: TGTGCCAGCAGCTCTTGGACTAGCGGGAGAAAGGAGACCCAGTACTTC. The chain employs TRBV14 and TRBJ2-5, with 13 positions matching TRBD2. The germline V gene encodes CDR1 SGHDN and CDR2 FVKESK. This CDR3 region has 16 residues. V lost 5 bases, J lost 5 bases, and 8 bases stayed unmatched.

This clone was seen a handful of times. This chain joins TRBV23-1 and TRBJ1-6; 8 positions match TRBD1. TRBV23-1 is noted as an ORF with a role that remains uncertain. The CDR3 is 17 residues long. The J segment lost 10 bases and the V segment lost 3 bases, leaving 14 bases of the junction unmatched. CDR3 bases: TGCGCCAGCAGTCACCCCCCGGACAGGGCTCTTCGATCACCCCTCCACTTT. It encodes CASSHPPDRALRSPLHF.